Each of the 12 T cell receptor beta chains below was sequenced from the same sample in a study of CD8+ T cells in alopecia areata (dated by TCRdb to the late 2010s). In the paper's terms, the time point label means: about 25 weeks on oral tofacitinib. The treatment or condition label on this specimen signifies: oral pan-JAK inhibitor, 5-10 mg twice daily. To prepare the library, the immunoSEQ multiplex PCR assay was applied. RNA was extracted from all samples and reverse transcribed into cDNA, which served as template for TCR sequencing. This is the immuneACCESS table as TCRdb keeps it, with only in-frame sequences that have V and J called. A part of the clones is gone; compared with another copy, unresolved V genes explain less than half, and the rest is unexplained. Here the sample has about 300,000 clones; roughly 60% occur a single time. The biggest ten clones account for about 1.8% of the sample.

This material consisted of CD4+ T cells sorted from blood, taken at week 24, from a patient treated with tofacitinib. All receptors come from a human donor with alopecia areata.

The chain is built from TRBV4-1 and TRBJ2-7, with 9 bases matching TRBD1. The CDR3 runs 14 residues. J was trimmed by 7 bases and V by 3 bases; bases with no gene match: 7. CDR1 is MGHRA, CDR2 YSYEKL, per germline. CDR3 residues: CASSHRDRAGEQYF. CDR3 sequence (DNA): TGCGCCAGCAGCCACAGGGACAGGGCCGGGGAGCAGTACTTC.

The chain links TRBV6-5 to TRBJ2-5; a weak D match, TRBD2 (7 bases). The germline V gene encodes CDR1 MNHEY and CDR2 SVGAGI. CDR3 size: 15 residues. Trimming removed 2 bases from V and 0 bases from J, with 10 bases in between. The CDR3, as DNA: TGTGCCAGCAGTTACGGCGGGGGCAACCAAGAGACCCAGTACTTC. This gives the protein CASSYGGGNQETQYF.

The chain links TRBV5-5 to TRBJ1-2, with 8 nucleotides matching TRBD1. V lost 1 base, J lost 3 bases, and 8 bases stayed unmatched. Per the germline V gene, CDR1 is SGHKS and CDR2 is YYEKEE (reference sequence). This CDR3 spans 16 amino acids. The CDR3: CASSLSVSGGDYGYTF. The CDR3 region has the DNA TGTGCCAGCAGCTTGTCCGTCTCAGGGGGCGACTATGGCTACACCTTC. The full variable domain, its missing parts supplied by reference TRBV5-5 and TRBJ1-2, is DAGVTQSPTHLIKTRGQQVTLRCSPISGHKSVSWYQQVLGQGPQFIFQYYEKEERGRGNFPDRFSARQFPNYSSELNVNALLLGDSALYLCASSLSVSGGDYGYTFGSGTRLTVV.

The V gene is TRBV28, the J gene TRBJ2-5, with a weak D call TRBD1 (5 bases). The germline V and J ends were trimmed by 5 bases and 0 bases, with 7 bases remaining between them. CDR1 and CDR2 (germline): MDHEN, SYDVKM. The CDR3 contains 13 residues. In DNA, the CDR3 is TGTGCCAGCAGTAAAGGGGACCAAGAGACCCAGTACTTC. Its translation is CASSKGDQETQYF.

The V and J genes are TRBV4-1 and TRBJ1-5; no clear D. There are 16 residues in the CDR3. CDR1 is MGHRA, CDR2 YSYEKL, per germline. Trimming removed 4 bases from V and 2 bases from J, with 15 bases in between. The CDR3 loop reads CASSRYLVGRNQPQHF. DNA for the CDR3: TGCGCCAGCAGCCGCTACTTGGTAGGGCGCAATCAGCCCCAGCATTTT.

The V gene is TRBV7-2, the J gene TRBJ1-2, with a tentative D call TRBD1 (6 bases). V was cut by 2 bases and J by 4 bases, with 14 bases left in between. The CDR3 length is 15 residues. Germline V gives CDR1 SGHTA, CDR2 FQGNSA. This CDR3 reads CASSLSAGTSYGYTF. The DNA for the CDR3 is TGTGCCAGCAGCTTATCAGCCGGGACAAGCTATGGCTACACCTTC.

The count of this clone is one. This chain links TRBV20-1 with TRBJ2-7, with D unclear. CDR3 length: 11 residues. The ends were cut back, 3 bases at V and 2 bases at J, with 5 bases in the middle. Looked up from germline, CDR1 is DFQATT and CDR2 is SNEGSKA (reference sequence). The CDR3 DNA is TGCAGTGCTAGGAGTACCTACGAGCAGTACTTC. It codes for CSARSTYEQYF.

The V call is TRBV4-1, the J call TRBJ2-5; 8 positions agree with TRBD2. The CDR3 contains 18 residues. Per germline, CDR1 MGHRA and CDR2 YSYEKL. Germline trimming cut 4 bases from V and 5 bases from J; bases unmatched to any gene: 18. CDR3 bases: TGCGCCAGCAGCCCACAAGGGACCGGGGGGGCCTTTGCGGAGACCCAGTACTTC. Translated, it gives CASSPQGTGGAFAETQYF.

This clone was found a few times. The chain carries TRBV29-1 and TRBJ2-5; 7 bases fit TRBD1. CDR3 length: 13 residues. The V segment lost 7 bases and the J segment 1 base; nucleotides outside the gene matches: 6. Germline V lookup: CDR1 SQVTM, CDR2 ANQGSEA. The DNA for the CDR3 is TGCAGCGACGATAACAGGGGCCAAGAGACCCAGTACTTC. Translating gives CSDDNRGQETQYF.

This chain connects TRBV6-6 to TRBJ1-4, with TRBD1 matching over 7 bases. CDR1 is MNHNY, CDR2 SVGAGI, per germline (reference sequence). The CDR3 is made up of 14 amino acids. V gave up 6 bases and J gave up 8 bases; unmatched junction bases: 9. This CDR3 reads CASRTGTSREKLFF. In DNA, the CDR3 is TGTGCCAGCAGGACAGGGACATCACGGGAAAAACTGTTTTTT.

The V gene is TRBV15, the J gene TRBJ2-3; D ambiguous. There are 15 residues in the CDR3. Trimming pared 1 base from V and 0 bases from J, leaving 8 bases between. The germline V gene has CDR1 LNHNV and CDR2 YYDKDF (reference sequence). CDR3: CATSRVSGSTDTQYF. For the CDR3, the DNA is TGTGCCACCAGCAGAGTTTCCGGCAGCACAGATACGCAGTATTTT.

In nucleotides, the CDR3 is TGTGCCTGGAGTGTCGACACGCGCGCCCAGCCCCAGCATTTT. It yields the protein CAWSVDTRAQPQHF. The chain recombines TRBV30 with TRBJ1-5; D unclear. Per germline, CDR1 GTSNPN and CDR2 SVGIG (reference sequence). The V end lost 0 bases, the J end lost 7 bases, and 13 bases lay between the germline ends. The CDR3 loop spans 14 amino acids.